Listed below are T cell receptor beta chains from one sample, sequenced in a study of lymphopenia after photon versus proton radiotherapy. Repertoires were generated with immunoSEQ multiplex PCR, while TCRdb's copy carries only in-frame clones and drops some. The top ten clones hold more than 8% of a sample with 20,000 or so clones, 80% to 95% of them seen once. The material sequenced was peripheral blood, taken from a patient treated with proton-based radiotherapy. Receptors originate from a woman in her sixties or seventies with pancreatic cancer. Some clones in this sample may be carry-over from other donors' samples. CDR3s include the opening cysteine and the closing phenylalanine or tryptophan. The order of the fields is D gene, J gene, V gene, CDR3 protein. The D gene is left open where the match is weak.

d_call: .; j_call: TRBJ1-4; v_call: TRBV10-3; cdr3_aa: CAISESSGRLEKLFF
d_call: TRBD1; j_call: TRBJ1-5; v_call: TRBV30; cdr3_aa: CAWSARGRGQPQHF
d_call: .; j_call: TRBJ1-1; v_call: TRBV5-1; cdr3_aa: CASSSDGMNTEAFF
d_call: .; j_call: TRBJ1-2; v_call: TRBV9; cdr3_aa: CASSVGGLANYGYTF
d_call: .; j_call: TRBJ1-2; v_call: TRBV30; cdr3_aa: CAWVPWSGREGDGYTF
d_call: TRBD2; j_call: TRBJ2-2; v_call: TRBV23-1; cdr3_aa: CASAPPQPSGRNTGELFF
d_call: .; j_call: TRBJ2-1; v_call: TRBV19; cdr3_aa: CASQADYNEQFF
d_call: .; j_call: TRBJ2-5; v_call: TRBV4-1; cdr3_aa: CASSQDSPPSGETQYF
d_call: .; j_call: TRBJ2-3; v_call: TRBV2; cdr3_aa: CASSEPEVHTQYF
d_call: .; j_call: TRBJ2-1; v_call: TRBV19; cdr3_aa: CASSIGAFRDNNEQFF
d_call: .; j_call: TRBJ1-1; v_call: TRBV19; cdr3_aa: CASSIRGVLGAGEAFF
d_call: TRBD2; j_call: TRBJ2-7; v_call: TRBV7-6; cdr3_aa: CASSPAERGVYEQYF
d_call: TRBD2; j_call: TRBJ2-3; v_call: TRBV13; cdr3_aa: CASSLGPGLPSGDTQYF
d_call: .; j_call: TRBJ2-7; v_call: TRBV27; cdr3_aa: CASSLKWRTYEQYF
d_call: TRBD2; j_call: TRBJ2-5; v_call: TRBV10-3; cdr3_aa: CAISESRGQETQYF
d_call: .; j_call: TRBJ2-5; v_call: TRBV6-6; cdr3_aa: CASSSVQLGPRETQYF
d_call: TRBD1; j_call: TRBJ1-1; v_call: TRBV19; cdr3_aa: CASSRTGNTEAFF
d_call: .; j_call: TRBJ2-2; v_call: TRBV4-3; cdr3_aa: CASSQDLPYGTPIGELFF
d_call: TRBD2; j_call: TRBJ2-5; v_call: TRBV11-2; cdr3_aa: CASSSRRGATQETQYF
d_call: .; j_call: TRBJ1-6; v_call: TRBV27; cdr3_aa: CASSLRTDLFYNSPLHF
d_call: .; j_call: TRBJ2-3; v_call: TRBV27; cdr3_aa: CASSLRRVTDTQYF
d_call: .; j_call: TRBJ1-1; v_call: TRBV5-6; cdr3_aa: CASRYGRNTEAFF
d_call: .; j_call: TRBJ2-1; v_call: TRBV7-8; cdr3_aa: CASSLSGSYNEQFF
d_call: TRBD2; j_call: TRBJ2-3; v_call: TRBV5-4; cdr3_aa: CASSLSLAGGTDTQYF
d_call: .; j_call: TRBJ2-5; v_call: TRBV5-1; cdr3_aa: CASSLTMRDHEETQYF
d_call: TRBD1; j_call: TRBJ2-6; v_call: TRBV30; cdr3_aa: CAWSAYKGQLLSGANVLTF
d_call: TRBD2; j_call: TRBJ2-3; v_call: TRBV5-1; cdr3_aa: CASSLERGSTDTQYF
d_call: .; j_call: TRBJ2-1; v_call: TRBV7-9; cdr3_aa: CASSSNVLDEQFF
d_call: TRBD2; j_call: TRBJ2-2; v_call: TRBV27; cdr3_aa: CASSPLGLAGGTTGELFF
d_call: .; j_call: TRBJ2-3; v_call: TRBV5-1; cdr3_aa: CASSFSAHPTDTQYF
d_call: .; j_call: TRBJ2-3; v_call: TRBV28; cdr3_aa: CASSLIDTQYF
d_call: TRBD2; j_call: TRBJ2-1; v_call: TRBV19; cdr3_aa: CASSIAGAPYNEQFF
d_call: .; j_call: TRBJ2-5; v_call: TRBV27; cdr3_aa: CASSFRGQETQYF
d_call: .; j_call: TRBJ1-3; v_call: TRBV4-1; cdr3_aa: CASKPGPPLSGNTIYF
d_call: .; j_call: TRBJ1-5; v_call: TRBV25-1; cdr3_aa: CASSGAGTNQPQHF
d_call: .; j_call: TRBJ1-1; v_call: TRBV10-1; cdr3_aa: CASSESRPRTEAFF
d_call: .; j_call: TRBJ1-2; v_call: TRBV28; cdr3_aa: CASSLDSLANYGYTF
d_call: TRBD1; j_call: TRBJ1-1; v_call: TRBV2; cdr3_aa: CARRQGFEAFF
d_call: .; j_call: TRBJ2-7; v_call: TRBV14; cdr3_aa: CASREEGFHEQYF
d_call: .; j_call: TRBJ2-5; v_call: TRBV7-9; cdr3_aa: CASSLAETQYF
d_call: .; j_call: TRBJ2-1; v_call: TRBV7-2; cdr3_aa: CASSLLRVSSYNEQFF
d_call: .; j_call: TRBJ2-7; v_call: TRBV10-1; cdr3_aa: CASSKRNSYEQYF
d_call: .; j_call: TRBJ2-2; v_call: TRBV2; cdr3_aa: CASSGTANTGELFF
d_call: TRBD1; j_call: TRBJ1-1; v_call: TRBV7-8; cdr3_aa: CASSMPGQGLKTEAFF
d_call: TRBD2; j_call: TRBJ2-5; v_call: TRBV4-3; cdr3_aa: CASSQERSGRQTQYF
d_call: .; j_call: TRBJ1-4; v_call: TRBV30; cdr3_aa: CAWSATGTGGEKLFF
d_call: TRBD1; j_call: .; v_call: TRBV14; cdr3_aa: CASSRGGTGGSYEQYF
d_call: .; j_call: TRBJ2-2; v_call: TRBV2; cdr3_aa: CASSALAANTGELFF
d_call: .; j_call: TRBJ1-5; v_call: TRBV19; cdr3_aa: CASSIGWGGSNQPQHF
d_call: TRBD1; j_call: TRBJ1-4; v_call: TRBV14; cdr3_aa: CASSPGTGWGEKLFF
d_call: .; j_call: TRBJ1-1; v_call: TRBV9; cdr3_aa: CASSVGRGNTEAFF
d_call: .; j_call: TRBJ1-2; v_call: TRBV10-3; cdr3_aa: CAIMGSGYGYTF
d_call: TRBD1; j_call: TRBJ1-5; v_call: TRBV19; cdr3_aa: CASSGWGQGGQPQHF
d_call: TRBD1; j_call: TRBJ1-1; v_call: TRBV7-3; cdr3_aa: CASSLYRTGVTEAFF
d_call: .; j_call: TRBJ2-3; v_call: TRBV5-1; cdr3_aa: CASSLVLVGTTDTQYF
d_call: .; j_call: TRBJ1-1; v_call: TRBV20-1; cdr3_aa: CSSRVNTEAFF
d_call: TRBD1; j_call: TRBJ2-1; v_call: TRBV7-9; cdr3_aa: CASKGDSLHEQFF
d_call: TRBD2; j_call: TRBJ2-1; v_call: TRBV5-1; cdr3_aa: CASMEIAGGTYNEQFF
d_call: TRBD2; j_call: TRBJ2-3; v_call: TRBV5-4; cdr3_aa: CASSSKGVAGEDTQYF
d_call: .; j_call: TRBJ1-5; v_call: TRBV28; cdr3_aa: CASRGLNQPQHF